Listed here are 21 T cell receptor beta chains from one sample, sequenced in a study of cytomegalovirus exposure and HLA in healthy donors. Both 60 Vbeta primers and 13 Jbeta primers went into the PCR. TCRdb's copy holds only in-frame clones and misses some; the assay was immunoSEQ multiplex PCR. Among about 110,000 clones, roughly 76% were seen once, and the ten largest hold 6.5% to 8.5%. The sequenced sample was PBMCs. The receptors originated from a woman in her forties or fifties in good health and CMV-seropositive.

The V call is TRBV7-8, the J call TRBJ2-7, with 8 bases fitting TRBD2. Germline V CDR1 and CDR2: SGHVS, FQNEAQ. V shed 4 bases, J shed 4 bases, and the junction held 9 bases outside the gene matches. The CDR3 has 15 residues. CDR3 sequence (DNA): TGTGCCAGCAGCTCGGGGGGGGCTGGCGATTACGAGCAGTACTTC. The encoded protein is CASSSGGAGDYEQYF.

This chain joins TRBV7-9 and TRBJ2-7, with 10 nucleotides matching TRBD1. Losses at the gene ends were 5 bases for V and 4 bases for J; bases not matched to a gene: 5. Per the germline V gene, CDR1 is SEHNR and CDR2 is FQNEAQ (reference sequence). The CDR3 sequence is 14 residues long. CDR3 in DNA: TGTGCCAGCAGCCTAGGGGGACAGGGGTACGAGCAGTACTTC. This gives the protein CASSLGGQGYEQYF.

As concerns this clone: One junction end disagrees with the germline gene, perhaps due to a read error. J is TRBJ1-1 and V is TRBV29-1; 7 nucleotides agree with TRBD1. CDR3 length: 11 residues. Germline CDR1 reads SQVTM; CDR2 reads ANQGSEA. In DNA form, the CDR3 reads TGCAGCGTCGAGGCGGGACAGCGATCAGACTTT. It yields the protein CSVEAGQRSDF.

A few counts support this clone. V is TRBV2 and J is TRBJ2-5, with D possibly matching TRBD2 (6 bases). The CDR3 loop spans 13 amino acids. Germline values: CDR1 SNHLY, CDR2 FYNNEI. Deletions cut 4 bases from V and 1 base from J, with 7 bases between. This CDR3 is CASSVTSQETQYF. DNA for the CDR3: TGTGCCAGCAGTGTGACTAGCCAAGAGACCCAGTACTTC.

The chain has TRBV7-2 and TRBJ1-5, with D perhaps TRBD1 (6 bases). The CDR3 has 16 amino acids. The ends were cut back, 5 bases at V and 6 bases at J, with 20 bases in the middle. Germline V gene data show CDR1 as SGHTA and CDR2 as FQGNSA. CDR3 in DNA: TGTGCCAGCAGCACCTACGCGGGGGCGGATAGTCAGCCCCAGCATTTT. The encoded protein is CASSTYAGADSQPQHF.

The CDR3 is CASTTGVGYTF. DNA for the CDR3: TGTGCCAGCACCACGGGGGTTGGCTACACCTTC. The rearrangement links TRBV6-1 to TRBJ1-2, with D possibly matching TRBD1 (5 bases). The germline gives CDR1 MNHNS, CDR2 SASEGT. Trimming shortened V by 7 bases and J by 7 bases, and 10 bases separated the two germline ends. CDR3 size: 11 residues.

V gene TRBV27 combines with J gene TRBJ1-5, with 10 bases fitting TRBD1. CDR3 size: 15 residues. Germline V gene sequence: CDR1 MNHEY, CDR2 SMNVEV (reference sequence). V gave up 6 bases and J gave up 4 bases; unmatched junction bases: 6. In nucleotides, the CDR3 is TGTGCCAGCAGAGCGGGACAGGGGTTTAATCAGCCCCAGCATTTT. Amino acid sequence: CASRAGQGFNQPQHF.

V is TRBV29-1 and J is TRBJ1-2; TRBD1 is a possible D gene (6 bases). The CDR3 is made up of 12 amino acids. V gave up 3 bases and J gave up 4 bases, with 9 bases separating them. Germline CDR1 is SQVTM and CDR2 is ANQGSEA. Here the CDR3 DNA reads TGCAGCGTTGAGGGGGCAGGCTATGGCTACACCTTC. It translates to CSVEGAGYGYTF.

In this sample, this clone turned up a few times. The V and J genes are TRBV5-5 and TRBJ2-2; TRBD1 aligns across 9 bases. Germline values: CDR1 SGHKS, CDR2 YYEKEE (reference sequence). Losses at the gene ends were 1 base for V and 2 bases for J; bases not matched to a gene: 6. CDR3 size: 17 residues. The DNA of the CDR3 is TGTGCCAGCAGCTTGTGGTGGACAGGGGCAAACACCGGGGAGCTGTTTTTT. This sequence encodes CASSLWWTGANTGELFF. The full variable domain, its missing parts supplied by reference TRBV5-5 and TRBJ2-2, is DAGVTQSPTHLIKTRGQQVTLRCSPISGHKSVSWYQQVLGQGPQFIFQYYEKEERGRGNFPDRFSARQFPNYSSELNVNALLLGDSALYLCASSLWWTGANTGELFFGEGSRLTVL.

J is TRBJ2-7 and V is TRBV15; no clear D gene. The CDR3 is made up of 14 amino acids. Germline V lookup: CDR1 LNHNV, CDR2 YYDKDF (reference sequence). The V gene lost 5 bases and the J gene lost 2 bases, with 13 bases spanning the gap. The CDR3 nucleotides are TGTGCCACCAGCCCCAGAGACGGAGCCTACGAGCAGTACTTC. Its protein is CATSPRDGAYEQYF.

This chain joins TRBV6-1 and TRBJ2-1; 8 nucleotides align to TRBD1. CDR3 size: 15 residues. V dropped 6 bases and J dropped 6; count of bases not matched to a gene: 10. Germline values: CDR1 MNHNS, CDR2 SASEGT. CDR3 loop: CASSPSDRVFNEQFF. As DNA, the CDR3 is TGTGCCAGCAGCCCTTCGGACAGGGTCTTCAATGAGCAGTTCTTC.

V usage is TRBV15 and J usage is TRBJ1-4; 9 bases are a match to TRBD1. Germline CDR1 is LNHNV and CDR2 is YYDKDF (reference sequence). This CDR3 has 14 residues. Trimming cost V 2 bases and J 8 bases; bases outside gene matches: 3. CDR3 in amino acids: CATSRPGQGEKLFF. CDR3 DNA sequence: TGTGCCACCAGCAGACCGGGACAGGGAGAAAAACTGTTTTTT.

The V call is TRBV25-1, the J call TRBJ2-5, with 7 bases aligning to TRBD1. The CDR3 length is 14 residues. CDR1 is MGHDK and CDR2 is SYGVNS in the germline V gene. J gave up 1 base and V 2 bases, and 1 base lay outside the gene matches. CDR3 sequence: CASSERTGQETQYF. CDR3 in DNA: TGTGCCAGCAGTGAAAGGACAGGCCAAGAGACCCAGTACTTC.

J is TRBJ1-1 and V is TRBV25-1; D possibly corresponds to TRBD1 (6 bases). Trimming left V 0 bases short and J 11 bases short, with 10 bases between. The CDR3 extends over 12 amino acids. Germline CDR1 and CDR2: MGHDK and SYGVNS. This chain's CDR3 is CASSEYGGQAFF. Written as DNA, the CDR3 is TGTGCCAGCAGTGAATATGGGGGCCAGGCTTTCTTT.

This clone came up once. The V gene is TRBV6-4, the J gene TRBJ1-1, with TRBD1 matching 7 bases. The V gene's germline CDR1 is MRHNA and CDR2 SNTAGT. CDR3 length equals 15 residues. V lost 1 base to trimming and J lost 7 bases; unmatched junction nucleotides: 9. CDR3 coding DNA: TGTGCCAGCAGTGACTGGACAGGAGAGAGATTTGAAGCTTTCTTT. Amino acids: CASSDWTGERFEAFF.

Only one count was recorded for this clone. This rearrangement joins TRBV27 to TRBJ2-5; weak D call: TRBD2 (5 bases). Looked up from germline, CDR1 is MNHEY and CDR2 is SMNVEV (reference sequence). With 8 bases removed from V and 7 bases from J, the gap between germline ends came to 17 bases. The CDR3 covers 13 residues. The CDR3 protein is CASPPGQEGTQYF. The CDR3 nucleotides read TGTGCCAGCCCCCCGGGCCAAGAGGGGACCCAGTACTTC.

The chain joins TRBV2 to TRBJ1-5; D is unresolved. Trimming shortened V by 8 bases and J by 15 bases, and 23 bases separated the two germline ends. Germline V CDR1 and CDR2: SNHLY, FYNNEI. The CDR3 has 13 amino acids. CDR3 sequence (DNA): TGTGCCAGCCTAGCAGAGGAGAGGGCAGCCCCGCATTTT. It yields the protein CASLAEERAAPHF.

This sequence joins TRBV7-9 and TRBJ2-2; TRBD2 agrees at 11 bases. There are 17 residues in the CDR3. Germline V gene data show CDR1 as SEHNR and CDR2 as FQNEAQ (reference sequence). Losses at the gene ends were 4 bases for V and 3 bases for J; bases not matched to a gene: 7. CDR3 sequence: CASSSITSGGYTGELFF. As DNA, the CDR3 is TGTGCCAGCAGCTCGATCACTAGCGGGGGTTACACCGGGGAGCTGTTTTTT.

The gene calls are TRBV5-1 and TRBJ2-7; 7 bases are shared with TRBD1. V lost 0 bases to trimming and J lost 0 bases; unmatched junction nucleotides: 12. Germline V gene sequence: CDR1 SGHRS, CDR2 YFSETQ. This CDR3 is built from 18 residues. The CDR3 loop is CASSLAGGQPRGSYEQYF. The CDR3 DNA reads TGCGCCAGCAGCTTGGCAGGGGGACAGCCCCGGGGCTCCTACGAGCAGTACTTC.

Concerning this clone: One end of the junction fails to match germline, which may point to a read error. The V call is TRBV7-7, the J call TRBJ1-1; D is possibly TRBD1 (6 bases). The CDR3 is made up of 13 amino acids. Germline-derived CDR1 and CDR2 are SSHAT and FNYEAQ (reference sequence). The CDR3 region has the DNA TGTGCTAGCAGCCGGACAGCGAGCACTGAAGCTTTCTTT. Translating gives CASSRTASTEAFF. The entire variable domain, with the rest obtained from reference TRBV7-7 and TRBJ1-1, is as follows: GAGVSQSPRYKVTKRGQDVTLRCDPISSHATLYWYQQALGQGPEFLTYFNYEAQPDKSGLPSDRFSAERPEGSISTLTIQRTEQRDSAMYRCASSRTASTEAFFGQGTRLTVV.

This chain uses TRBV5-5 with TRBJ2-7, with 7 bases lining up with TRBD2. This CDR3 comprises 14 residues. Germline trimming cut 2 bases from V and 2 bases from J; bases unmatched to any gene: 4. Germline V gene lookup returns CDR1 SGHKS and CDR2 YYEKEE (reference sequence). CDR3 DNA sequence: TGTGCCAGCAGCTTCGGCGGGGGTACCTACGAGCAGTACTTC. Translating it yields CASSFGGGTYEQYF. Supplemented by reference TRBV5-5 and TRBJ2-7, the full variable domain reads DAGVTQSPTHLIKTRGQQVTLRCSPISGHKSVSWYQQVLGQGPQFIFQYYEKEERGRGNFPDRFSARQFPNYSSELNVNALLLGDSALYLCASSFGGGTYEQYFGPGTRLTVT.